Listed below are T cell receptor beta chains from one sample, sequenced in a study of cytotoxic CD8 clonotypes in ibrutinib-treated CLL. Assay used: immunoSEQ multiplex PCR; TCRdb lists only in-frame clones, some missing. Of about 310,000 clones listed, just under 80% were seen once; the top ten hold roughly 7%. The source was PBMCs, collected before ibrutinib treatment. These receptors were collected from a human donor with chronic lymphocytic leukemia. Each CDR3 is given with its conserved first and last residue. The D gene is left open where the match is weak. Rows may omit the clone size; those that give it use once, few, many or a size class.

D	J	size	V	CDR3	DNA
.	TRBJ1-5	.	TRBV7-2	CASSPRTANNQPQHF	TGTGCCAGCAGCCCCAGGACAGCAAACAATCAGCCCCAGCATTTT
.	TRBJ2-4	.	TRBV2	CASSEEGHKAKNIQYF	TGTGCCAGCAGTGAAGAAGGACACAAAGCCAAAAACATTCAGTACTTC
TRBD1	TRBJ1-2	once	TRBV6-6	CASSAAGGPHYGYTF	TGTGCCAGCAGTGCAGCAGGGGGCCCACACTATGGCTACACCTTC
TRBD2	TRBJ2-5	.	TRBV27	CASSLFAGGPQETQYF	TGTGCCAGCAGTTTATTTGCGGGAGGCCCACAAGAGACCCAGTACTTC
.	TRBJ2-3	once	TRBV12-5	CASSRDSTDTQYF	TGTGCTAGTTCGCGGGATAGCACAGATACGCAGTATTTT
.	TRBJ2-7	.	TRBV5-4	CASSRSVGAATYEQYF	TGTGCCAGCAGCCGGTCGGTGGGGGCAGCGACCTACGAGCAGTACTTC
TRBD2	TRBJ2-1	few	TRBV7-2	CASSLRLGGGNEQFF	TGTGCCAGCAGCTTACGTCTGGGCGGGGGCAATGAGCAGTTCTTC
.	TRBJ2-3	.	TRBV7-2	CASSLVRGTDTQYF	TGTGCCAGCAGCTTAGTAAGGGGAACAGATACGCAGTATTTT
.	TRBJ1-1	.	TRBV28	CAIRAQGKSFF	TGTGCCATCAGAGCTCAGGGGAAGTCTTTCTTT
TRBD2	TRBJ2-5	.	TRBV5-1	CASIPGRTSLQETQYF	TGCGCCAGCATCCCCGGGAGGACTAGCCTCCAAGAGACCCAGTACTTC
TRBD1	TRBJ1-5	.	TRBV29-1	CSVGQGWDQPQHF	TGCAGCGTTGGACAGGGCTGGGATCAGCCCCAGCATTTT
TRBD1	TRBJ1-1	.	TRBV10-3	CAIRGTGLEAFF	TGTGCCATCAGGGGGACAGGGCTCGAAGCTTTCTTT
TRBD1	TRBJ1-2	.	TRBV30	CAFPGQGDSGYTF	TGTGCATTTCCGGGACAGGGGGATTCTGGCTACACCTTC
.	TRBJ2-2	.	TRBV15	CATSRRHTGELFF	TGTGCCACCAGCAGAAGACACACCGGGGAGCTGTTTTTT
.	TRBJ1-1	few	TRBV2	CASSLLTGTTEAFF	TGTGCCAGCAGTCTACTGACCGGGACCACTGAAGCTTTCTTT
.	TRBJ2-2	.	TRBV28	CASSWQWAGELFF	TGTGCCAGCAGTTGGCAGTGGGCCGGGGAGCTGTTTTTT
.	TRBJ2-7	.	TRBV4-2	CASSQEARGRSEQYF	TGTGCCAGCAGCCAAGAAGCCAGGGGGAGGTCCGAGCAGTACTTC
TRBD1	TRBJ2-7	once	TRBV5-4	CASSLQGQGRSWYF	TGTGCCAGCAGCTTGCAAGGACAGGGTCGTAGTTGGTACTTC
TRBD2	TRBJ2-3	.	TRBV4-3	CANSQGTSPDTQYF	TGCGCCAACAGCCAAGGGACTAGTCCAGATACGCAGTATTTT
.	TRBJ1-2	.	TRBV13	CASSRADGVGYTF	TGTGCCAGCAGCCGAGCGGACGGGGTTGGCTACACCTTC
.	TRBJ1-5	few	TRBV5-6	CASSLVGSNQPQHF	TGTGCCAGCAGCTTGGTCGGTAGCAATCAGCCCCAGCATTTT
.	TRBJ2-2	.	TRBV6-5	CASSYSPNTGELFF	TGTGCCAGCAGTTACTCCCCGAACACCGGGGAGCTGTTTTTT
TRBD2	TRBJ2-1	.	TRBV5-1	CASSWGLAGEDEQFF	TGCGCCAGCAGCTGGGGACTAGCGGGAGAGGATGAGCAGTTCTTC
TRBD2	TRBJ2-2	.	TRBV25-1	CASKLAGVTGELFF	TGTGCCAGCAAACTAGCGGGGGTCACCGGGGAGCTGTTTTTT
.	TRBJ2-2	.	TRBV11-2	CASSLVGEELFF	TGTGCCAGCAGCTTAGTGGGCGAGGAGCTGTTTTTT
TRBD1	TRBJ2-7	.	TRBV12-5	CASAPGQGECEQYF	TGTGCTAGTGCGCCGGGACAGGGGGAATGCGAGCAGTACTTC
.	TRBJ2-1	.	TRBV29-1	CSTLPVGQGNEQFF	TGCAGCACCCTCCCCGTCGGTCAAGGCAATGAGCAGTTCTTC
TRBD2	TRBJ2-1	.	TRBV5-1	CASSFSTSGRPYNEQFF	TGCGCCAGCAGCTTTTCGACTAGCGGGAGGCCCTACAATGAGCAGTTCTTC
TRBD1	TRBJ1-1	.	TRBV7-2	CASSRDSEAFF	TGTGCCAGCAGCCGGGACAGTGAAGCTTTCTTT
.	TRBJ1-4	.	TRBV5-1	CASSLGAAGLEKLFF	TGCGCCAGCAGCTTGGGAGCGGCGGGTCTTGAAAAACTGTTTTTT
.	TRBJ2-1	few	TRBV20-1	CSASVNEQFF	TGCAGTGCTAGCGTCAATGAGCAGTTCTTC
TRBD2	TRBJ2-2	.	TRBV30	CACRGAGALRTGELFF	TGTGCCTGCCGCGGAGCGGGAGCGCTTCGCACCGGGGAGCTGTTTTTT
.	TRBJ2-6	.	TRBV5-4	CASSARRFSGANVLTF	TGTGCCAGCAGCGCCCGACGGTTCTCTGGGGCCAACGTCCTGACTTTC
.	TRBJ1-2	.	TRBV11-2	CASSLDLSGVDYGYTF	TGTGCCAGCAGCTTAGATCTTAGCGGGGTTGACTATGGCTACACCTTC
.	TRBJ1-1	.	TRBV28	CASGSMFLEAFF	TGTGCCAGCGGGTCCATGTTTCTCGAAGCTTTCTTT
.	TRBJ1-1	.	TRBV6-1	CASTVGATTEAFF	TGTGCCAGCACTGTGGGGGCCACCACTGAAGCTTTCTTT
.	TRBJ2-7	.	TRBV21-1	CASRSCCQGAHSYEQYF	TGTGCCAGCAGGTCCTGTTGCCAGGGGGCCCACTCCTACGAGCAGTACTTC
TRBD1	TRBJ2-1	few	TRBV27	CASSWTGRSYNEQFF	TGTGCCAGCAGTTGGACAGGGCGATCCTACAATGAGCAGTTCTTC
TRBD2	TRBJ2-1	.	TRBV7-2	CASSLSGLAGINEQFF	TGTGCCAGCAGCCTCTCAGGCCTAGCGGGGATCAATGAGCAGTTCTTC
.	TRBJ2-6	.	TRBV15	CATSRDPPGAGANVLTF	TGTGCCACCAGCAGAGATCCCCCAGGGGCTGGGGCCAACGTCCTGACTTTC
.	TRBJ2-2	once	TRBV7-9	CASSTRPGNTGELFF	TGTGCCAGCAGCACAAGGCCAGGGAACACCGGGGAGCTGTTTTTT
.	TRBJ2-2	.	TRBV19	CASSIGPLNREANTGELFF	TGTGCCAGTAGTATAGGTCCTCTGAACAGGGAGGCGAACACCGGGGAGCTGTTTTTT
.	TRBJ1-1	.	TRBV19	CASSIASKQVLSTPNTEAFF	TGTGCCAGTAGTATAGCATCGAAACAAGTCTTATCTACGCCGAACACTGAAGCTTTCTTT